This T cell receptor (beta chain) derives from a study of naive and memory T cell subsets. A remark on this clonotype: The target antigen is unknown.

An oligonucleotide containing a UMI was ligated to the 3' end of TCR cDNA. Whole-blood samples were roughly 2.7 ml of peripheral blood from healthy adult volunteers. Cells were not sorted; total RNA input targeted about 1 to 1000 ng. This CDR3 has 12 residues. In germline, CDR1 is MNHNY, CDR2 SVGAGI (reference sequence). With V trimmed by 5 bases and J by 9 bases, 4 bases remained unmatched. Study outcomes and limitations: TCR transcript changes with activation or differentiation may affect this RNA method.

Ligated cDNA underwent four rounds of PCR with nested alpha and beta constant region primers and SP2. Alpha and beta constant region primers primed reverse transcription for blood and skin samples. In TCRdb, the 5' RACE reads were re-called with MiXCR into one record per CDR3 protein. This sample has about 62,000 distinct CDR3 sequences, with roughly 8.1% found just once. The receptor was isolated from a female donor in good health. The chain uses TRBV6-6 and TRBJ2-1; 7 bases agree with TRBD2. The CDR3 loop reads CASSPGRGEQFF. CDR3 nucleotide sequence: TGTGCCAGCAGTCCAGGGAGGGGTGAGCAGTTCTTC.